The entry below gives a single T cell receptor beta chain sequence along with its context. This entry is derived from a study of blood T cell repertoires in COVID-19. Looking at the study overall: Samples of COVID-19 (acute and convalescent) were obtained from the United States, Italy and Spain. PBMCs, B-cell-depleted T cells, or T cells provided the cDNA or gDNA that made up the material.

The CDR3 contains 13 residues. Trimming cost V 3 bases and J 7 bases, with 13 bases left between them. CDR1 and CDR2 (germline): MDHEN, SYDVKM. Authors' data handling: Reference gene primer amplification in the assay estimated nucleated cell counts. Libraries were prepared by immunoSEQ multiplex PCR; TCRdb keeps only in-frame clonotypes and omits some of them. D and trimming come from the DNA, and the V and J calls and clone size come from that table. The sample shows hundreds of thousands of clones, roughly 90% of them seen only once. Sequencing was performed on peripheral blood. The chain combines TRBV28 with TRBJ2-7; tentative D call: TRBD2 (7 bases). This clonotype was sampled from a woman aged 30 to 39 with COVID-19, enrolled during active disease. CDR3 DNA sequence: TGTGCCAGCAGTTTGAGGCGGGGGACAGAGCAGTACGTC. This sequence encodes CASSLRRGTEQYV.